A single sample is the source of the 10 T cell receptor beta chains below, sequenced in a study of T cell changes during pregnancy in multiple sclerosis. TCRdb's copy holds only in-frame clones and misses some; the assay was immunoSEQ multiplex PCR. This table has some 62,000 clones, 80% to 95% appearing once. The starting material was peripheral blood, obtained in the second trimester of pregnancy. The receptors derive from a female donor in good health, enrolled as a control in a pregnancy study.

The rearrangement uses TRBV19 and TRBJ2-3; 8 nucleotides line up with TRBD2. The V gene's germline CDR1 is LNHDA and CDR2 SQIVND (reference sequence). J lost 6 bases, V lost 8 bases, and 16 bases had no gene match. The CDR3 totals 16 residues. In DNA, the CDR3 is TGTGCCAGTTCGGTTTATTCGGGGGGGCCAAGGGATACGCAGTATTTT. The encoded protein is CASSVYSGGPRDTQYF.

The chain joins TRBV27 to TRBJ2-7; D gene unclear. This CDR3 is built from 15 residues. V lost 0 bases, J lost 5 bases, and 14 bases lay in between. Germline CDR1 and CDR2: MNHEY and SMNVEV (reference sequence). The CDR3 DNA follows: TGTGCCAGCAGTTTATCAGTAGTGGTAAGCCACGAGCAGTACTTC. Translated: CASSLSVVVSHEQYF.

This clone was detected once. The chain joins TRBV18 to TRBJ2-5; TRBD1 matches 7 bases. In germline, CDR1 is KGHSH, CDR2 LQKENI. V dropped 3 bases and J dropped 5; count of bases not matched to a gene: 12. The CDR3 loop spans 16 amino acids. CDR3 in amino acids: CASSPTGTEVLETQYF. In nucleotides, the CDR3 is TGTGCCAGCTCACCGACCGGGACAGAAGTCCTGGAGACCCAGTACTTC.

This clone was found a few times. This chain uses TRBV7-2 with TRBJ2-7; 12 bases align to TRBD2. The germline V gene has CDR1 SGHTA and CDR2 FQGNSA. CDR3 length: 14 residues. The V segment lost 7 bases and the J segment 3 bases; nucleotides outside the gene matches: 4. DNA of the CDR3: TGTGCCAGCACCCGACTAGCGGGAGTCTACGAGCAGTACTTC. The encoded protein is CASTRLAGVYEQYF.

The chain joins TRBV10-3 to TRBJ1-1, with D unresolved. In germline, CDR1 is ENHRY, CDR2 SYGVKD. V lost 6 bases and J 1 base, leaving 9 bases between the germline ends. There are 13 residues in the CDR3. CDR3 DNA: TGTGCCATCAGCGGTCACAGGAACACTGAAGCTTTCTTT. This codes for CAISGHRNTEAFF.

The chain has TRBV29-1 and TRBJ2-1; 9 bases are shared with TRBD1. The CDR3 runs 17 residues. Germline V CDR1 and CDR2: SQVTM, ANQGSEA. With 6 bases clipped from V and 3 bases from J, the junction kept 15 bases outside the gene matches. The CDR3 protein is CSVGRQGGNFYYNEQFF. CDR3 bases: TGCAGCGTCGGTAGACAGGGGGGAAACTTCTACTACAATGAGCAGTTCTTC.

The chain joins TRBV11-3 to TRBJ2-7, with TRBD1 as a possible D gene (5 bases). This CDR3 is 13 amino acids long. Germline CDR1 reads SGHNT; CDR2 reads YENEEA. The V end lost 3 bases, the J end lost 3 bases, and 9 bases lay between the germline ends. The CDR3 DNA reads as TGTGCCAGCAGCTTGGATGACAGCTACGAGCAGTACTTC. Translating gives CASSLDDSYEQYF.

The chain combines TRBV7-8 with TRBJ2-3; 11 nucleotides align to TRBD2. The CDR3 loop spans 16 amino acids. Losses at the gene ends were 5 bases for V and 3 bases for J; bases not matched to a gene: 7. Germline V lookup: CDR1 SGHVS, CDR2 FQNEAQ. This CDR3 is CASSMLAGGMTDTQYF. The CDR3 DNA reads TGTGCCAGCAGCATGCTAGCGGGAGGTATGACAGATACGCAGTATTTT.

This chain joins TRBV7-9 and TRBJ1-5; D possibly corresponds to TRBD1 (6 bases). Trimming stripped 3 bases from V and 7 bases from J, with 16 bases between. This CDR3 comprises 15 residues. The V gene's germline CDR1 is SEHNR and CDR2 FQNEAQ (reference sequence). CDR3 loop: CASSFGQGGGQPQHF. In nucleotides, the CDR3 is TGTGCCAGCAGCTTCGGGCAGGGAGGGGGACAGCCCCAGCATTTT.

The rearrangement uses TRBV18 and TRBJ2-2; maybe TRBD1 (5 bases). CDR1 is KGHSH, CDR2 LQKENI, per germline. This CDR3 has 14 amino acids. Between the trimmed V and J ends, which lost 1 base and 4 bases, there was a span of 7 bases. Written as DNA, the CDR3 is TGTGCCAGCTCACCACAGGGGCTCACCGGGGAGCTGTTTTTT. Amino acid sequence: CASSPQGLTGELFF.